The 13 T cell receptor beta chains listed next were all sequenced from one sample in a study of tumor-infiltrating lymphocytes in oesophageal squamous cell carcinoma. Each CDR3 protein is one row after TCRdb ran MiXCR on the PCR reads. The table records about 10,000 distinct CDR3 sequences, about 61% of them present only once. The sequenced material came from esophageal tumor tissue. Receptor source: a male donor with esophageal squamous cell carcinoma.

The chain uses TRBV10-3 and TRBJ2-1, with TRBD2 identical over 7 bases. The end of the DNA aligns better with TRBJ2-3, so the J call may be wrong. The CDR3 spans 13 residues. Germline CDR1 and CDR2: ENHRY and SYGVKD. DNA for the CDR3: TGTGCCACGCGGGAGACCAACACAGATACGCAGTATTTT. It is translated as CATRETNTDTQYF.

The V gene is TRBV7-6, the J gene TRBJ2-5; weak D call: TRBD1 (6 bases). Germline V gene data show CDR1 as SGHVS and CDR2 as FNYEAQ. This CDR3 is built from 15 residues. The V end lost 5 bases, the J end lost 10 bases, and 23 bases lay between the germline ends. The CDR3 region is CASSPTRDKVDDQYF. Here the CDR3 DNA reads TGTGCCAGCAGCCCCACCAGGGACAAGGTCGACGACCAGTACTTC.

The genes are TRBV7-3 and TRBJ2-5, with D perhaps TRBD1 or TRBD2 (6 bases each). The CDR3 totals 14 residues. The germline CDR1 and CDR2 sequences are SGHTA and FQGTGA. V was clipped by 4 bases and J by 4 bases, with 13 bases between them. In nucleotides, the CDR3 is TGTGCCAGCAGCTCCCGTGGAGGGGGAGAGACCCAGTACTTC. Translation gives CASSSRGGGETQYF.

Sample share makes this clonotype medium-sized. The chain recombines TRBV6-1 with TRBJ1-2, with D uncertain. Germline V CDR1 and CDR2: MNHNS, SASEGT. Trimming pared 3 bases from V and 4 bases from J, leaving 3 bases between. The CDR3 spans 11 residues. Here the CDR3 reads CASSDLYGYTF. CDR3 DNA sequence: TGTGCCAGCAGTGACCTCTATGGCTACACCTTC.

J is TRBJ2-1 and V is TRBV12-3 or TRBV12-4; 9 nucleotides agree with TRBD2. V dropped 6 bases and J dropped 5; count of bases not matched to a gene: 11. The CDR3 totals 16 residues. CDR3 loop: CASSKLAGLGNNEQFF. The CDR3 DNA reads TGTGCCAGCAGCAAGCTAGCGGGGTTAGGAAACAATGAGCAGTTCTTC.

The chain combines TRBV7-6 with TRBJ2-3; a possible D gene is TRBD1 (6 bases). The germline V gene has CDR1 SGHVS and CDR2 FNYEAQ. V shed 5 bases and J shed 0 bases, with 9 bases lying between them. The CDR3 sequence is 14 residues long. The CDR3 DNA is TGTGCCAGCAGCGAGGGACATAGCACAGATACGCAGTATTTT. Its translation: CASSEGHSTDTQYF.

This clonotype was detected a few times. The chain employs TRBV7-3 and TRBJ2-1; tentatively, D is TRBD2 (5 bases). The CDR3 is 14 residues long. The V end lost 2 bases, the J end lost 3 bases, and 8 bases lay between the germline ends. The germline V gene encodes CDR1 SGHTA and CDR2 FQGTGA. The CDR3 bases are TGTGCCAGCAGCTTATCTCGGGACTACAATGAGCAGTTCTTC. Its protein product is CASSLSRDYNEQFF.

The V call is TRBV6-2 or TRBV6-3, the J call TRBJ2-5; TRBD2 matches 8 bases. The DNA end is a closer match to TRBJ2-1, so the J assignment may be wrong. The CDR3 totals 19 residues. Per the germline V gene, CDR1 is MNHEY and CDR2 is SVGEGT. CDR3 nucleotide sequence: TGTGCCAGCAGTTACGCCCTCCGGGCCGACGGGAGGGCCAGGTATGAGCAGTTCTTC. Translated, it gives CASSYALRADGRARYEQFF.

By frequency in the sample, this clonotype is medium-sized (0.01 to 0.1%). This CDR3 is CASSLKVETQYF. CDR3 in DNA: TGTGCCAGCAGTCTGAAAGTGGAGACCCAGTACTTC. V gene TRBV12-3 or TRBV12-4 combines with J gene TRBJ2-5; D is unresolved. The CDR3 spans 12 residues. Trimming took 5 bases from V and 5 from J, leaving 9 bases between them.

The rearrangement uses TRBV6-6 and TRBJ1-1; no clear D. The germline V and J ends were trimmed by 8 bases and 7 bases, with 17 bases remaining between them. The CDR3 length is 13 residues. The germline V gene encodes CDR1 MNHNY and CDR2 SVGAGI (reference sequence). The chain's CDR3 is CASGKGQRVEAFF. As DNA, the CDR3 is TGTGCCAGCGGCAAAGGCCAAAGGGTTGAAGCTTTCTTT.

This clonotype turned up a few times. The rearrangement uses TRBV7-8 and TRBJ2-1; 7 positions match TRBD2. Germline CDR1 SGHVS, CDR2 FQNEAQ. The CDR3 spans 13 residues. V lost 5 bases, J lost 7 bases, and 5 bases stayed unmatched. The CDR3, as DNA: TGTGCCAGCAGCGTCCGACTAGCTAATGAGCAGTTCTTC. This gives the protein CASSVRLANEQFF.

This chain joins TRBV12-3 or TRBV12-4 and TRBJ2-1; D is uncertain. The DNA end favors TRBJ2-5, so the J call may be wrong. This CDR3 region has 16 residues. The DNA for the CDR3 is TGTGCCAGCAGTTTAGGCTTTGCGGCTCTCCAAGAGACCCAGTACTTC. It codes for CASSLGFAALQETQYF.

The genes are TRBV12-3 or TRBV12-4 and TRBJ1-4; perhaps TRBD1 as D (6 bases). This CDR3 is 14 amino acids long. V lost 3 bases and J 7 bases, leaving 12 bases between the germline ends. The CDR3 DNA sequence: TGTGCCAGCAGTTTTACCGGGGGCAGTGAAAAACTGTTTTTT. Residues: CASSFTGGSEKLFF.